These 24 T cell receptor beta chains originate from one sample sequenced in a study of vaccination effects on CD4 cells after COVID-19. ViraFEST expansion of antigen-specific CD4+ T cells with viral peptide pools preceded sequencing. After roughly ten days in culture, the CD4+ T cells were isolated. These TCRs' antigens remain unknown. Repertoires were generated with immunoSEQ multiplex PCR, while TCRdb's copy carries only in-frame clones and drops some. The table lists roughly 20,000 clones, approximately 70% of them singletons. Sequencing was performed on CD4+ T cells from PBMCs cultured with HCoV-229E spike peptides, taken before COVID-19 vaccination. The receptors originated from a human donor who received a COVID-19 vaccine.

The chain is built from TRBV18 and TRBJ2-3; TRBD2 might be the D (6 bases). V was clipped by 2 bases and J by 0 bases, with 18 bases between them. The CDR3 loop spans 18 amino acids. Per germline, CDR1 KGHSH and CDR2 LQKENI. This CDR3 is CASSPNPGLPSSTDTQYF. The CDR3 region has the DNA TGTGCCAGCTCACCAAATCCGGGACTTCCCTCTAGCACAGATACGCAGTATTTT.

The chain is built from TRBV5-1 and TRBJ1-4, with TRBD1 matching over 8 bases. The CDR3 totals 16 residues. The V gene's germline CDR1 is SGHRS and CDR2 YFSETQ. J was trimmed by 7 bases and V by 0 bases; bases with no gene match: 8. CDR3 loop: CASSLAAGGSGEKLFF. As DNA, the CDR3 is TGCGCCAGCAGCTTGGCGGCAGGGGGCTCGGGTGAAAAACTGTTTTTT.

This chain joins TRBV7-8 and TRBJ1-1; no clear D. The germline V and J ends were trimmed by 3 bases and 2 bases, with 16 bases remaining between them. Germline V CDR1 and CDR2: SGHVS, FQNEAQ. This CDR3 region has 16 residues. In DNA form, the CDR3 reads TGTGCCAGCAGCTTTAGCCCCAGAAGATACAACACTGAAGCTTTCTTT. It codes for CASSFSPRRYNTEAFF.

This clone has just a few counts. The chain carries TRBV2 and TRBJ2-2; D not certain. CDR1 SNHLY and CDR2 FYNNEI come from the germline V gene. The V end was cut by 3 bases, the J end by 3 bases, with 14 bases between. CDR3 length: 16 residues. In DNA form, the CDR3 reads TGTGCCAGCAGTGATCTCCGTGGCACCTACACCGGGGAGCTGTTTTTT. Protein: CASSDLRGTYTGELFF.

This chain uses TRBV30 with TRBJ1-1; unclear D gene. There are 15 residues in the CDR3. CDR1 GTSNPN and CDR2 SVGIG come from the germline V gene (reference sequence). Deletions cut 1 base from V and 0 bases from J, with 12 bases between. The CDR3 protein is CAWSAPYDMNTEAFF. The CDR3 DNA is TGTGCCTGGAGTGCCCCCTATGATATGAACACTGAAGCTTTCTTT. Based on the CDR3 plus reference TRBV30 and TRBJ1-1, the full variable domain is SQTIHQWPATLVQPVGSPLSLECTVEGTSNPNLYWYRQAAGRGLQLLFYSVGIGQISSEVPQNLSASRPQDRQFILSSKKLLLSDSGFYLCAWSAPYDMNTEAFFGQGTRLTVV.

The gene calls are TRBV4-1 and TRBJ2-5; 11 bases agree with TRBD2. The germline CDR1 and CDR2 sequences are MGHRA and YSYEKL. This CDR3 region has 18 residues. V dropped 6 bases and J dropped 0; count of bases not matched to a gene: 12. CDR3 coding DNA: TGCGCCAGCAGGCAAATAGGGAGACTAGCGGGGAACCAAGAGACCCAGTACTTC. As protein: CASRQIGRLAGNQETQYF.

The chain uses TRBV11-3 and TRBJ1-1; D is unresolved. The CDR3 runs 13 residues. From germline, CDR1 is SGHNT and CDR2 YENEEA. The V end lost 5 bases, the J end lost 1 base, and 8 bases lay between the germline ends. CDR3 loop: CASSRHGNTEAFF. Here the CDR3 DNA reads TGTGCCAGCAGCCGTCACGGGAACACTGAAGCTTTCTTT.

J is TRBJ2-7 and V is TRBV2; D remains ambiguous. This CDR3 has 11 residues. The V gene's germline CDR1 is SNHLY and CDR2 FYNNEI. Trimming cost V 6 bases and J 5 bases, with 8 bases left between them. The CDR3 protein is CASRYHHEQYF. DNA for the CDR3: TGTGCCAGCAGGTACCACCACGAGCAGTACTTC.

This clone was observed a few times. V is TRBV14 and J is TRBJ1-1; D unresolved. This CDR3 is built from 16 residues. V lost 0 bases to trimming and J lost 1 base, with 12 bases between them. Germline V lookup: CDR1 SGHDN, CDR2 FVKESK. The CDR3 sequence: CASSQDFGTWNTEAFF. The CDR3, as DNA: TGTGCCAGCAGCCAAGATTTCGGAACCTGGAACACTGAAGCTTTCTTT.

This clone was seen a handful of times. The chain couples TRBV15 to TRBJ2-5; TRBD2 matches 9 bases. Germline values: CDR1 LNHNV, CDR2 YYDKDF (reference sequence). The CDR3 length is 15 residues. V trimming: 3 bases; J trimming: 2 bases; junction bases outside the gene matches: 4. The CDR3 coding sequence is TGTGCCACCAGCAGTACCGGACTAGCGCAAGAGACCCAGTACTTC. It yields the protein CATSSTGLAQETQYF.

The chain uses TRBV19 and TRBJ2-1; the match to TRBD2 covers 8 bases. The CDR3 totals 15 residues. Per germline, CDR1 LNHDA and CDR2 SQIVND (reference sequence). Losses at the gene ends were 5 bases for V and 13 bases for J; bases not matched to a gene: 16. The DNA for the CDR3 is TGTGCCAGTAGTTCGAGCGGGAGAAAACTCCTGGAACAGTTCTTC. Amino acids: CASSSSGRKLLEQFF.

The V and J genes are TRBV5-1 and TRBJ1-3; 7 positions agree with TRBD1. Germline V lookup: CDR1 SGHRS, CDR2 YFSETQ. After removal of 4 bases from V and 4 bases from J, the junction contained 8 bases not matched to a gene. CDR3 size: 15 residues. In nucleotides, the CDR3 is TGCGCCAGCAGCGGTCAACAGGGGTGGGGAAACACCATATATTTT. It encodes CASSGQQGWGNTIYF.

The chain couples TRBV15 to TRBJ1-5; 8 bases are shared with TRBD1. The CDR3 contains 16 residues. CDR1 and CDR2 from the germline V gene are LNHNV and YYDKDF (reference sequence). After removal of 2 bases from V and 7 bases from J, the junction contained 10 bases not matched to a gene. For the CDR3, the DNA is TGTGCCACCAGCAGATCTTTGGGACAGGCGGGCCAGCCCCAGCATTTT. It translates to CATSRSLGQAGQPQHF.

The genes are TRBV10-1 and TRBJ1-5; 10 nucleotides match TRBD1. Germline V lookup: CDR1 WNHNN, CDR2 SYGVQD (reference sequence). V gave up 6 bases and J gave up 7 bases; unmatched junction bases: 6. The CDR3 consists of 14 residues. CDR3 in DNA: TGCGCCAGCAGAGACAGGGGGCGAGTACAGCCCCAGCATTTT. It specifies CASRDRGRVQPQHF.

This rearrangement joins TRBV6-1 to TRBJ2-1; 10 bases are a match to TRBD2. The CDR3 length is 14 residues. Unmatched junction bases numbered 2, after V lost 3 bases and J lost 6 bases. Per the germline V gene, CDR1 is MNHNS and CDR2 is SASEGT. CDR3 sequence: CASSDTSGVNEQFF. The CDR3 coding sequence is TGTGCCAGCAGTGACACTAGCGGGGTCAATGAGCAGTTCTTC.

This clone was observed once. V gene TRBV6-5 combines with J gene TRBJ2-7, with a weak D call TRBD1 (5 bases). Per the germline V gene, CDR1 is MNHEY and CDR2 is SVGAGI. This CDR3 contains 15 residues. Between the trimmed V and J ends, which lost 6 bases and 2 bases, there was a span of 17 bases. The CDR3 here is CASSLLFRATYEQYF. CDR3 DNA: TGTGCCAGCAGCCTATTGTTCAGGGCGACCTACGAGCAGTACTTC.

This clone was picked up one time. The V gene is TRBV5-1, the J gene TRBJ2-5; D unresolved. The V end lost 0 bases, the J end lost 1 base, and 1 base lay between the germline ends. Germline V gene data show CDR1 as SGHRS and CDR2 as YFSETQ. This CDR3 region has 12 residues. CDR3 nucleotide sequence: TGCGCCAGCAGCTTGGCCCAAGAGACCCAGTACTTC. It codes for CASSLAQETQYF.

This chain connects TRBV19 to TRBJ2-6; D perhaps matches TRBD1 (5 bases). Germline V CDR1 and CDR2: LNHDA, SQIVND (reference sequence). With 7 bases removed from V and 2 bases from J, the gap between germline ends came to 12 bases. This CDR3 comprises 15 residues. The CDR3 here is CASKQDAAGANVLTF. The CDR3 DNA follows: TGTGCCAGTAAACAGGACGCAGCTGGGGCCAACGTCCTGACTTTC.

The chain links TRBV7-2 to TRBJ1-6, with 10 bases identical to TRBD1. The CDR3 length is 15 residues. Germline assignment: CDR1 SGHTA and CDR2 FQGNSA. Trimming removed 1 base from V and 10 bases from J; junction bases left unmatched: 4. DNA for the CDR3: TGTGCCAGCAGCTTAGGGACAGGGGGTTCGTCACCCCTCCACTTT. Residues: CASSLGTGGSSPLHF.

Written as DNA, the CDR3 is TGCAGTGCTAGTCGACAAGGTGCAACTAATGAAAAACTGTTTTTT. This translates into CSASRQGATNEKLFF. This sequence joins TRBV20-1 and TRBJ1-4; D is unresolved. Germline V gene sequence: CDR1 DFQATT, CDR2 SNEGSKA (reference sequence). Trimming pared 3 bases from V and 0 bases from J, leaving 11 bases between. CDR3 length: 15 amino acids.

This clone was observed a handful of times. V gene TRBV9 combines with J gene TRBJ2-5; D not resolved. The V gene's germline CDR1 is SGDLS and CDR2 YYNGEE. This CDR3 comprises 13 residues. The V end was cut by 1 base, the J end by 7 bases, with 11 bases between. For the CDR3, the DNA is TGTGCCAGCAGCGTAACTACTCCAGGGACCCAGTACTTC. Protein product: CASSVTTPGTQYF.

In its sample, this clone was seen a few times. The chain is built from TRBV7-9 and TRBJ1-5, with 7 bases matching TRBD1. This CDR3 has 17 residues. V gave up 1 base and J gave up 1 base; unmatched junction bases: 7. The V gene's germline CDR1 is SEHNR and CDR2 FQNEAQ (reference sequence). The CDR3 bases are TGTGCCAGCAGCTTAGGAGTGGGCAGGGGGAGCAATCAGCCCCAGCATTTT. Translating it yields CASSLGVGRGSNQPQHF.

This clone was counted between two and nine times. J is TRBJ2-2 and V is TRBV6-6; 8 bases are a match to TRBD2. The CDR3 contains 14 residues. The V gene's germline CDR1 is MNHNY and CDR2 SVGAGI (reference sequence). V gave up 3 bases and J gave up 10 bases; unmatched junction bases: 7. The CDR3 reads CASSYAGGGKELFF. The DNA for the CDR3 is TGTGCCAGCAGTTATGCGGGAGGTGGTAAGGAGCTGTTTTTT.

J is TRBJ2-3 and V is TRBV10-1, with TRBD2 as a possible D gene (5 bases). V was pared by 0 bases and J by 0 bases, with 10 bases between. The CDR3 sequence is 16 residues long. The germline gives CDR1 WNHNN, CDR2 SYGVQD (reference sequence). CDR3 sequence (DNA): TGCGCCAGCAGTGAGTCGATAGGCGGGAGCACAGATACGCAGTATTTT. This sequence encodes CASSESIGGSTDTQYF.